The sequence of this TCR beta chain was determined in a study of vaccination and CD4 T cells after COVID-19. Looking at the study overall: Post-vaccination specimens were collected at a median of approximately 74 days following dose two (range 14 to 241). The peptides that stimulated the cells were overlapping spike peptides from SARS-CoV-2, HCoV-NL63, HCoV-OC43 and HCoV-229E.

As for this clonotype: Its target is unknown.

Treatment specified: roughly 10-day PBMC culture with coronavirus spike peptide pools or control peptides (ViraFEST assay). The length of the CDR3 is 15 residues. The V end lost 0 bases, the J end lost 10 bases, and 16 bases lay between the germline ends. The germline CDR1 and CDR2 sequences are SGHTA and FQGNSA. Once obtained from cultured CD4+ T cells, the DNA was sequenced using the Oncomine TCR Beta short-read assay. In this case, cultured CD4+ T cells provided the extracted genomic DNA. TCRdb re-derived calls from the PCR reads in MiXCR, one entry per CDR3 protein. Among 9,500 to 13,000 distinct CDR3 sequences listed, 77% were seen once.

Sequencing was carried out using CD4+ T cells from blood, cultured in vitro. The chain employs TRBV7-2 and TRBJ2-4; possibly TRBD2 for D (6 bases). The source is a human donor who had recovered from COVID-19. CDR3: CASSLARGSAHIQYF. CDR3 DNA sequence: TGTGCCAGCAGCTTAGCGCGGGGTAGCGCGCATATTCAGTACTTC.